This T cell receptor (beta chain) stems from a study of T cell responses to AZD1222 COVID-19 vaccine (dated by TCRdb to the early 2020s). Concerning the study at large: AZD1222 recipients given second doses at about 4 weeks or at about 12 weeks were pooled, since spike-specific TCR depth and breadth were not found to differ between the two schedules. A total of just over 230 trial participants underwent TCR sequencing, of whom under 220 had received two doses of AZD1222 and about 25 had received two doses of the MenACWY control vaccine. Trial participants were enrolled into age subgroups of 18-55, 56-69 and 70-plus years, which contained approximately 150, 28 and 58 TCR-sequenced participants, respectively.

In light of the paper, this sample's time point label describes: baseline before first vaccination. Vaccinee samples came from UK trials COV001 and COV002, including a single-blind randomized controlled phase 2/3 trial of AZD1222 (ChAdOx1 nCoV-19) in healthy adults. For TCRbeta chain sequencing, PBMC samples from trial participants were taken at day 0 and at day 28 after the second dose. CDR1 and CDR2, per the germline V gene, are SGHTA and FQGNSA. V is cut back by 2 bases and J by 4 bases, with 6 bases in the junction unmatched. Spanning cysteine to phenylalanine, the CDR3 consists of 15 amino acids. Only CDR3 DNA is held: 45 bases, read in frame from base 1. For this clone: Its antigen specificity is not known. Within one base of it there is no much larger clone, and no base qualities were kept.

Beyond this particular receptor, the publication reports: Only a handful of AZD1222 recipients were SARS-CoV-2 seropositive at baseline, limiting conclusions about previously exposed vaccinees. Reportedly, almost half of the unique spike-specific TCRs recognized epitopes lying outside the regions that are mutated in the B.1.351 and B.1.1.7 variants. The vaccine-associated CD4 TCRs covered the entire spike protein, and the dominant responses fell in regions 160-218 and 743-854. Because no samples from the day 14 peak response were available, repertoires could be characterized only after the peak T cell response. After two AZD1222 doses, both the breadth and the depth of spike-specific TCRs were significantly higher than at day 0 and than in MenACWY recipients. The 56-69-year group was small, and its depth increase did not reach significance, likely because of low power. Participants were mostly white British and included more females than males, and it was suggested by the authors that clonal diversity may have been underestimated.

The CDR3 regions of human TCRbeta chains were analyzed by immunosequencing. The authors' analysis ran thus. Repertoire TCRs were checked for matches against a reference library of SARS-CoV-2-specific TCRs that had been generated using the MIRA antigen-specificity platform. Breadth meant the fraction of unique TCRs that were SARS-CoV-2-associated, whereas depth meant the fraction of total T cells that were SARS-CoV-2-associated. Using the MIRA data, every spike-specific TCR was mapped to the spike region that the TCR reacted to and assigned to either a CD4 or a CD8 class. Log10-transformed breadth and depth values were compared by one-way ANOVA with Sidak's multiple comparisons tests. The table comes from immuneACCESS by way of TCRdb, which keeps in-frame sequences with V and J called. Part of the clones is missing from these tables; in studies checked, under half for an unresolved V gene and the rest for unknown reasons. V, J and clone size were drawn from that table, and D and trimming were deduced from the DNA. Within this sample are fewer than 150,000 clones, with approximately 86% of them counted one time only. Of the sample, around 3.3% is held by the ten largest clones.

Sequencing was performed on peripheral blood, taken on day 0 of AZD1222 vaccination. This receptor was identified in an adult in good health. The chain links TRBV7-2 with TRBJ1-2; 8 bases in the junction line up with TRBD1. The sequenced DNA: TGTGCCAGCAGCTTATCGTGGACAGGGATCTATGGCTACACCTTC. Its translation is CASSLSWTGIYGYTF.